One and the same sample provided the 29 T cell receptor beta chains below, sequenced in a study of cytomegalovirus exposure and HLA in healthy donors. Both 60 Vbeta primers and 13 Jbeta primers went into the PCR. Profiling relied on immunoSEQ multiplex PCR, and the TCRdb table lists in-frame clones only, not all of them. The data show about 130,000 clones, about three quarters seen once. The sequencing sample was made of PBMCs. Receptors originate from a man aged 30-40 years in good health and CMV-seronegative.

The chain uses TRBV7-9 and TRBJ2-1; D possibly corresponds to TRBD2 (6 bases). CDR3 length: 17 amino acids. Per germline, CDR1 SEHNR and CDR2 FQNEAQ (reference sequence). V dropped 2 bases and J dropped 4 bases, with 18 bases sitting between them. CDR3 residues: CASSLLGGANPYNEQFF. CDR3 DNA sequence: TGTGCCAGCAGCTTACTGGGCGGGGCCAATCCGTACAATGAGCAGTTCTTC.

This clone has more than one count but fewer than ten. The CDR3 DNA reads as TGCGCCAGCAGCCAAGTGCAGGGGACAGGGGGCTATGGCTACACCTTC. Its protein is CASSQVQGTGGYGYTF. The chain employs TRBV4-1 and TRBJ1-2; TRBD1 matches 11 bases. CDR3 length: 16 amino acids. J lost 4 bases, V lost 1 base, and 5 bases had no gene match. Germline CDR1 reads MGHRA; CDR2 reads YSYEKL.

The CDR3, as DNA: TGTGCCAGCAGATTCCGGGACAGGAGCTCCTACGAGCAGTACTTC. It is translated as CASRFRDRSSYEQYF. This rearrangement joins TRBV6-4 to TRBJ2-7, with 8 bases fitting TRBD1. V gave up 6 bases and J gave up 0 bases; unmatched junction bases: 7. Per the germline V gene, CDR1 is MRHNA and CDR2 is SNTAGT. This CDR3 spans 15 amino acids.

The gene calls are TRBV5-8 and TRBJ2-7, with a tentative D call TRBD1 (5 bases). Germline CDR1 is SGHTS and CDR2 is YDEGEE. The V and J ends lost 0 bases and 5 bases respectively, with 6 bases between them. This CDR3 region has 12 residues. The CDR3 DNA reads as TGTGCCAGCAGCTTGGGGACAAACGAGCAGTACTTC. Its translation is CASSLGTNEQYF.

The gene calls are TRBV5-6 and TRBJ2-3; 8 nucleotides align to TRBD1. CDR1 SGHDT and CDR2 YYEEEE come from the germline V gene. V shed 0 bases and J 3 bases; nucleotides not matched to a gene: 9. The CDR3 is made up of 17 amino acids. The CDR3 DNA reads as TGTGCCAGCAGCTTGGCCGTAGCAGGGGGCTTTACAGATACGCAGTATTTT. It is translated as CASSLAVAGGFTDTQYF.

The chain recombines TRBV5-1 with TRBJ2-5; TRBD2 matches at 10 bases. V shed 2 bases and J 4 bases; nucleotides not matched to a gene: 8. This CDR3 comprises 16 residues. Germline-derived CDR1 and CDR2 are SGHRS and YFSETQ. CDR3 DNA: TGCGCCAGCAGCTTCGATCAAGCGGGGGGGCGAGAGACCCAGTACTTC. This gives the protein CASSFDQAGGRETQYF. Full variable domain (outside the CDR3, taken from reference TRBV5-1 and TRBJ2-5): KAGVTQTPRYLIKTRGQQVTLSCSPISGHRSVSWYQQTPGQGLQFLFEYFSETQRNKGNFPGRFSGRQFSNSRSEMNVSTLELGDSALYLCASSFDQAGGRETQYFGPGTRLLVL.

In this sample, this clone turned up once. The rearrangement uses TRBV9 and TRBJ2-1, with 13 nucleotides matching TRBD2. Germline-derived CDR1 and CDR2 are SGDLS and YYNGEE. J gave up 5 bases and V 6 bases, and 2 bases lay outside the gene matches. CDR3 size: 14 residues. CDR3 DNA: TGTGCCAGCACCGGGACTAGCGGGGACAATGAGCAGTTCTTC. Translating it yields CASTGTSGDNEQFF.

This sequence joins TRBV7-9 and TRBJ2-3, with TRBD2 as a possible D gene (6 bases). Germline V lookup: CDR1 SEHNR, CDR2 FQNEAQ (reference sequence). This CDR3 region has 16 residues. V gave up 3 bases and J gave up 3 bases, with 16 bases separating them. CDR3: CASSLLLWGETDTQYF. In DNA, the CDR3 is TGTGCCAGCAGCTTGCTTTTGTGGGGGGAAACAGATACGCAGTATTTT.

The genes are TRBV5-1 and TRBJ2-2; D perhaps matches TRBD1 (5 bases). Germline loops: CDR1 SGHRS, CDR2 YFSETQ. V shed 4 bases and J shed 0 bases, with 16 bases lying between them. The CDR3 runs 17 residues. CDR3 residues: CASSPTNGRANTGELFF. The CDR3 coding sequence is TGCGCCAGCAGCCCGACAAATGGCAGGGCGAACACCGGGGAGCTGTTTTTT.

The chain employs TRBV10-1 and TRBJ2-2; possibly TRBD2 for D (6 bases). The CDR3 has 15 residues. V dropped 6 bases and J dropped 5 bases, with 16 bases sitting between them. Germline-derived CDR1 and CDR2 are WNHNN and SYGVQD (reference sequence). CDR3 nucleotides: TGCGCCAGCAGACCCAACAAGGGGAGGACCGGGGAGCTGTTTTTT. Translation: CASRPNKGRTGELFF.

The J gene is TRBJ2-5, the V gene TRBV10-3; a weak D match, TRBD2 (6 bases). V gave up 4 bases and J gave up 5 bases, with 14 bases separating them. This CDR3 contains 14 residues. Germline CDR1 and CDR2: ENHRY and SYGVKD. Here the CDR3 reads CAISGMSRGETQYF. For the CDR3, the DNA is TGTGCCATCAGTGGCATGTCTCGGGGGGAGACCCAGTACTTC.

This chain links TRBV11-2 with TRBJ2-4, with D possibly matching TRBD1 (5 bases). CDR3 length: 15 residues. Germline-derived CDR1 and CDR2 are SGHAT and FQNNGV. V lost 1 base to trimming and J lost 5 bases, with 12 bases between them. The CDR3 DNA sequence: TGTGCCAGCAGCTTAGTCCCTGACAGTCAAAACATTCAGTACTTC. Encoded protein: CASSLVPDSQNIQYF.

The chain uses TRBV6-5 and TRBJ2-4; the match to TRBD1 covers 7 bases. The CDR3 is 15 amino acids. CDR1 and CDR2 (germline): MNHEY, SVGAGI. Unmatched junction bases numbered 9, after V lost 4 bases and J lost 6 bases. The CDR3 DNA sequence: TGTGCCAGCAGTTTATACAGGGGTCCCCCAAACATTCAGTACTTC. Translation gives CASSLYRGPPNIQYF.

The chain carries TRBV7-3 and TRBJ2-3; TRBD2 aligns across 7 bases. The CDR3 consists of 15 residues. V gave up 0 bases and J gave up 6 bases; unmatched junction bases: 6. CDR1 is SGHTA and CDR2 is FQGTGA in the germline V gene. The CDR3 DNA reads TGTGCCAGCAGCTTAACGGACGGGGAGGGGGATACGCAGTATTTT. As protein: CASSLTDGEGDTQYF.

The J gene is TRBJ2-2, the V gene TRBV11-3; 7 bases align to TRBD1. V lost 4 bases, J lost 10 bases, and 9 bases stayed unmatched. CDR1 SGHNT and CDR2 YENEEA come from the germline V gene. The CDR3 length is 14 residues. The CDR3 here is CASSSGTEFEELFF. Here the CDR3 DNA reads TGTGCCAGCAGCTCAGGGACAGAATTTGAGGAGCTGTTTTTT. Based on the CDR3 plus reference TRBV11-3 and TRBJ2-2, the full variable domain is EAGVVQSPRYKIIEKKQPVAFWCNPISGHNTLYWYLQNLGQGPELLIRYENEEAVDDSQLPKDRFSAERLKGVDSTLKIQPAELGDSAVYLCASSSGTEFEELFFGEGSRLTVL.

This chain connects TRBV28 to TRBJ2-5; the D gene is possibly TRBD2 (6 bases). CDR3 length equals 14 residues. CDR1 and CDR2 (germline): MDHEN, SYDVKM. V was clipped by 4 bases and J by 2 bases, with 11 bases between them. The CDR3 region is CASSSRDSQETQYF. The DNA of the CDR3 is TGTGCCAGCAGTTCCCGGGACTCGCAAGAGACCCAGTACTTC. The full variable domain, with the rest looked up from reference TRBV28 and TRBJ2-5, is DVKVTQSSRYLVKRTGEKVFLECVQDMDHENMFWYRQDPGLGLRLIYFSYDVKMKEKGDIPEGYSVSREKKERFSLILESASTNQTSMYLCASSSRDSQETQYFGPGTRLLVL.

This clone was observed a few times. The chain links TRBV6-6 to TRBJ2-7; TRBD2 agrees at 12 bases. The CDR3 totals 16 residues. The ends lost 4 bases at V and 5 bases at J; junction bases unmatched: 9. Germline values: CDR1 MNHNY, CDR2 SVGAGI (reference sequence). The CDR3 spells CASSSTLLAGGHEQYF. The DNA of the CDR3 is TGTGCCAGCAGTTCGACCCTACTAGCGGGGGGCCACGAGCAGTACTTC.

This chain connects TRBV28 to TRBJ2-2, with TRBD1 matching over 7 bases. Trimming took 4 bases from V and 3 from J; bases not matched to a gene: 11. The CDR3 runs to 17 residues. The V gene's germline CDR1 is MDHEN and CDR2 SYDVKM. CDR3 bases: TGTGCCAGCAGTTCGACCCGTGGGACAGCATACACCGGGGAGCTGTTTTTT. This encodes CASSSTRGTAYTGELFF.

V usage is TRBV19 and J usage is TRBJ2-7; 10 bases are shared with TRBD1. The CDR3 covers 15 residues. The junction had 10 bases not matched to a gene; V was cut back by 5 bases and J by 6 bases. CDR1 and CDR2 (germline): LNHDA, SQIVND (reference sequence). The DNA for the CDR3 is TGTGCCAGTAGTTCTAGGACAGGGGGTATTGGCGAGCAGTACTTC. This gives the protein CASSSRTGGIGEQYF.

As to this clone: Other DNA sequences within the sample encode an identical CDR3. The J gene is TRBJ1-4, the V gene TRBV28; D perhaps matches TRBD1 (6 bases). Germline CDR1 and CDR2: MDHEN and SYDVKM. V lost 1 base and J 3 bases, leaving 9 bases between the germline ends. The CDR3 sequence is 15 residues long. The CDR3 protein is CASSLLGAPNEKLFF. The DNA for the CDR3 is TGTGCCAGCAGTTTATTGGGGGCACCTAATGAAAAACTGTTTTTT.

The chain is built from TRBV28 and TRBJ2-2, with D perhaps matching TRBD2 (5 bases). Germline CDR1 is MDHEN and CDR2 is SYDVKM. The CDR3 length is 13 residues. Trimming left V 8 bases short and J 6 bases short, with 13 bases between. The chain's CDR3 is CASQIRGSGELFF. The CDR3 DNA sequence: TGTGCCAGCCAAATCCGAGGGTCCGGGGAGCTGTTTTTT.

The V call is TRBV2, the J call TRBJ2-5, with 8 bases fitting TRBD1. The assigned J gene may be wrong: the sequence end matches TRBJ2-7 better. The CDR3 loop spans 15 amino acids. Germline V gives CDR1 SNHLY, CDR2 FYNNEI. CDR3 sequence (DNA): TGTGCCAGCAGTGAAGGACAGGGGAGTTCCTACGAGCAGTACTTC. Translation: CASSEGQGSSYEQYF.

The chain recombines TRBV5-1 with TRBJ2-5; 8 positions match TRBD2. The DNA end favors TRBJ2-7, so the J call may be wrong. CDR3 length: 15 amino acids. Per germline, CDR1 SGHRS and CDR2 YFSETQ. CDR3: CASSLTGGTHYEQYF. The CDR3 bases are TGCGCCAGCAGCCTCACGGGGGGGACCCACTACGAGCAGTACTTC.

In its sample, this clone was seen once. This sequence joins TRBV19 and TRBJ1-1, with D unresolved. Germline loops: CDR1 LNHDA, CDR2 SQIVND (reference sequence). Trimming left V 10 bases short and J 6 bases short, with 9 bases between. CDR3 length: 10 amino acids. CDR3 sequence: CATMAAEAFF. CDR3 nucleotide sequence: TGTGCCACAATGGCCGCTGAAGCTTTCTTT.

This clone came up once. The chain recombines TRBV9 with TRBJ1-5; 7 bases map to TRBD1. Germline CDR1 reads SGDLS; CDR2 reads YYNGEE. The CDR3 totals 15 residues. The V gene end was trimmed by 4 bases and the J gene end by 1 base; junction bases not matched to a gene: 5. In DNA form, the CDR3 reads TGTGCCAGCAGCCCGGGACAGAGAAGCAATCAGCCCCAGCATTTT. Its translation is CASSPGQRSNQPQHF.

V is TRBV2 and J is TRBJ2-2; TRBD2 is a possible D gene (5 bases). This CDR3 comprises 13 residues. Between the trimmed V and J ends, which lost 9 bases and 4 bases, there was a span of 12 bases. Germline CDR1 and CDR2: SNHLY and FYNNEI. CDR3 sequence (DNA): TGTGCCAGGACTTCTCGGGGCACCGGGGAGCTGTTTTTT. Protein: CARTSRGTGELFF.

The chain employs TRBV5-1 and TRBJ2-1; 12 nucleotides align to TRBD2. The germline V gene has CDR1 SGHRS and CDR2 YFSETQ. The CDR3 contains 17 residues. Losses at the gene ends were 3 bases for V and 2 bases for J; bases not matched to a gene: 6. CDR3 nucleotide sequence: TGCGCCAGCAGCTCCCTAGCGGGGGGGCACGCCTACAATGAGCAGTTCTTC. Residues: CASSSLAGGHAYNEQFF.

This clone was recorded only once. The chain links TRBV6-1 to TRBJ2-7; D may be TRBD2 (7 bases). This CDR3 spans 14 amino acids. Germline-derived CDR1 and CDR2 are MNHNS and SASEGT. V lost 1 base and J 4 bases, leaving 11 bases between the germline ends. The CDR3 here is CASSEGGGGYEQYF. The CDR3 bases are TGTGCCAGCAGTGAAGGGGGAGGGGGATACGAGCAGTACTTC.

Comment on this clone: The junction departs from the called germline gene at one end, perhaps through a read error. The rearrangement uses TRBV2 and TRBJ2-5, with D unclear. Germline CDR1 SNHLY, CDR2 FYNNEI. The CDR3 spans 10 residues. CDR3: CASTGETHYF. DNA of the CDR3: TGTGCCAGCACTGGAGAAACCCATTACTTC.